The present T cell receptor beta chain was sequenced within a study of shared clonotypes between healthy human individuals. J lost 4 bases, V lost 5 bases, and 9 bases had no gene match. Germline CDR1 and CDR2: SGHAT and FQNNGV. CDR3 length: 15 residues. Sequencing used immunoSEQ multiplex PCR; TCRdb keeps in-frame clones, though not all of them. The sample yields about 1 million clones, approximately 68% seen once. Input material: memory CD4+ T cells sorted from blood. Documented subset: CD45RA-negative fraction. The receptor was derived from a man younger than 35 in good health. V is TRBV11-2 and J is TRBJ2-3; TRBD1 aligns across 7 bases. The CDR3 spells CASSTGTARSDTQYF. DNA of the CDR3: TGTGCCAGCAGCACAGGGACAGCGAGATCAGATACGCAGTATTTT.